This T cell receptor (beta chain) came from a study of high-grade serous ovarian cancer treatment subgroups. On the study more broadly: Mean per sample: around 13,000 reads, 7,400 or so unique TCR beta rearrangements.

Tumor tissue was taken before any definitive surgery or chemotherapy was given. This clone was counted a few times. Antigen specificity is unknown. Study-wide points: Only CDR3 was analyzed; CDR1 and CDR2 were not. Bulk tumor TCR sequencing gave no spatial information.

CDR1 KGHSH and CDR2 LQKENI come from the germline V gene. V was pared by 0 bases and J by 5 bases, with 4 bases between. The CDR3 contains 13 residues. The method was immunoSEQ multiplex PCR; TCRdb's version includes in-frame clones alone and lacks a portion of them. The table shows fewer than 4,500 clones, with roughly three quarters occurring only once. The rearrangement uses TRBV18 and TRBJ2-2; no firm D call. The source is a human donor with high-grade serous ovarian cancer. Material: tumor tissue. CDR3 sequence: CASSPPGTGELFF. The CDR3 region has the DNA TGTGCCAGCTCACCACCGGGGACCGGGGAGCTGTTTTTT.